Listed below are T cell receptor beta chains from one sample, sequenced in a study of blood T cell repertoires in COVID-19. Sequencing was performed with immunoSEQ multiplex PCR; in TCRdb, only in-frame clones are kept and a portion is missing. Of 250,000 to 400,000 clones listed, approximately 91% were seen once; the top ten hold approximately 4.7%. The sequencing sample was made of PBMCs or T cells enriched from blood (not recorded which). The receptors were gathered from a man between 60 and 75 years old who had recovered from COVID-19. Each CDR3 is given with its conserved first and last residue. D genes are given only for firm matches. Clone size is stated in some rows and not others, as once, few, many or a class when expanded.

NA	TRBV28	TRBD1	TRBJ2-7	CASSGRQGTLLDEQYF	TGTGCCAGCAGTGGGAGACAGGGTACTTTGTTGGACGAGCAGTACTTC
NA	TRBV5-1	NA	TRBJ2-5	CASSPEGEGVETQYF	TGCGCCAGCAGCCCGGAAGGTGAAGGGGTAGAGACCCAGTACTTC
NA	TRBV5-1	NA	TRBJ2-2	CASSLPGNTGELFF	TGCGCCAGCAGCCTACCAGGGAACACCGGGGAGCTGTTTTTT
NA	TRBV7-2	NA	TRBJ1-5	CASSLGGTGLVQPQHF	TGTGCCAGCAGCTTGGGGGGGACTGGGTTGGTTCAGCCCCAGCATTTT
NA	TRBV28	TRBD2	TRBJ2-7	CASSLGLLAGDFQYF	TGTGCCAGCAGTTTGGGCCTATTAGCGGGGGACTTTCAGTACTTC
NA	TRBV28	NA	TRBJ2-3	CASSFLGTPGTDTQYF	TGTGCCAGCAGTTTCTTAGGGACTCCGGGCACAGATACGCAGTATTTT
NA	TRBV5-1	NA	TRBJ2-1	CASSLDAREAYNEQFF	TGCGCCAGCAGCTTGGATGCGCGGGAAGCCTACAATGAGCAGTTCTTC
NA	TRBV6-5	NA	TRBJ2-1	CASSYSPSQVEQFF	TGTGCCAGCAGTTACTCGCCTAGCCAGGTAGAGCAGTTCTTC
NA	TRBV9	NA	TRBJ2-6	CASSVGASSSGANVLTF	TGTGCCAGCAGCGTAGGAGCTAGTAGCTCTGGGGCCAACGTCCTGACTTTC
NA	TRBV6-4	TRBD2	TRBJ2-5	CASSVTSGFGETQYF	TGTGCCAGCAGTGTGACTAGCGGGTTCGGAGAGACCCAGTACTTC
NA	TRBV20-1	NA	TRBJ1-2	CSASTARGLGNFNYGYTF	TGCAGTGCTAGTACTGCGCGGGGCTTGGGTAACTTTAACTATGGCTACACCTTC
NA	TRBV5-4	TRBD1	TRBJ2-5	CASSLGQGGQETQYF	TGTGCCAGCAGCCTAGGACAGGGAGGCCAAGAGACCCAGTACTTC
once	TRBV7-2	TRBD2	TRBJ2-1	CASSPSSGGYNEQFF	TGTGCCAGCAGCCCCTCTAGCGGGGGATACAATGAGCAGTTCTTC
NA	TRBV15	NA	TRBJ2-7	CATTREGGGSYEQYF	TGTGCCACCACCCGAGAGGGAGGCGGCTCCTACGAGCAGTACTTC
NA	TRBV19	TRBD1	TRBJ1-5	CASSSPRTGGVTVTQPQHF	TGTGCCAGTAGTTCCCCTCGGACAGGGGGAGTTACCGTTACACAGCCCCAGCATTTT
few	TRBV7-9	TRBD1	TRBJ2-2	CASSAVDRGSNTGELFF	TGTGCCAGCAGCGCGGTGGACAGGGGGTCGAACACCGGGGAGCTGTTTTTT
NA	TRBV28	NA	TRBJ1-5	CASSSDTYNQPQHF	TGTGCCAGCAGCTCTGACACCTACAATCAGCCCCAGCATTTT
few	TRBV7-2	NA	TRBJ1-1	CASSSPRGSEAFF	TGTGCCAGCAGCTCACCCAGGGGTTCCGAAGCTTTCTTT
NA	TRBV24-1	NA	TRBJ1-2	CATSDFPKSYGYTF	TGTGCCACCAGTGATTTCCCGAAGAGCTATGGCTACACCTTC
NA	TRBV5-4	TRBD2	TRBJ2-7	CASSLEATGGAYEQYF	TGTGCCAGCAGCTTGGAGGCAACGGGAGGAGCCTACGAGCAGTACTTC
NA	TRBV5-4	TRBD2	TRBJ2-5	CASSLAMAGGPLGTQYF	TGTGCCAGCAGCTTAGCGATGGCGGGAGGGCCGTTGGGGACCCAGTACTTC
once	TRBV20-1	NA	TRBJ1-1	CSASSRNTEAFF	TGCAGTGCTAGTTCGAGGAACACTGAAGCTTTCTTT
NA	TRBV28	NA	TRBJ2-7	CASRTGGSSGRMGEQYF	TGTGCCAGCAGGACAGGGGGCTCTAGCGGGAGGATGGGCGAGCAGTACTTC
NA	TRBV6-6	TRBD2	TRBJ2-5	CASSPRRGETQYF	TGTGCCAGCAGCCCCCGGCGGGGGGAGACCCAGTACTTC
NA	TRBV7-2	TRBD1	TRBJ2-7	CASSESADRSIYEQYF	TGTGCCAGCAGCGAAAGCGCGGACAGGTCAATCTACGAGCAGTACTTC
NA	TRBV4-1	NA	TRBJ2-3	CASSQDPRFSTQYF	TGCGCCAGCAGCCAAGATCCGAGGTTTAGTACGCAGTATTTT
NA	TRBV28	TRBD1	TRBJ1-1	CASSWDRGRTEAFF	TGTGCCAGCAGCTGGGACAGGGGTAGGACTGAAGCTTTCTTT
NA	TRBV3-1/TRBV3-2	TRBD2	TRBJ2-1	CASSQAESGISYNEQFF	TGTGCCAGCAGCCAAGCGGAAAGCGGGATCTCCTACAATGAGCAGTTCTTC